This T cell receptor beta chain is from a study of T cell repertoires in cytomegalovirus infection. The wider study: The public TCR beta signatures pointed to both CMV infection and matching HLA type.

One entry per CDR3 protein results from TCRdb running MiXCR on the reads. The sample lists roughly 300,000 distinct CDR3 sequences; over 7.5% were seen once. V was shortened by 5 bases and J by 7 bases, with 12 bases between the two germline ends. CDR1 is SEHNR, CDR2 FQNEAQ, per germline (reference sequence). The CDR3 covers 14 residues. The sequence was collected from a human donor in good health (CMV status not recorded). Some clones in this sample may be carry-over from other donors' samples. Source material: PBMCs. V and J are TRBV7-9 and TRBJ1-6, with a tentative D call TRBD1 (5 bases). The chain's CDR3 is CASSNGHGNSPLHF. DNA of the CDR3: TGTGCCAGCAGCAACGGACATGGGAATTCACCCCTCCACTTT.